The source of this TCR beta chain is a study of blood T cell repertoires in COVID-19. Study details: Material from acute and convalescent COVID-19 was sourced from the United States, Italy and Spain. T cells, B-cell-depleted T cells, or PBMCs supplied cDNA or gDNA.

In the original workflow: Amplified reference gene primers provided the basis for estimating nucleated cell counts. Assay: immunoSEQ multiplex PCR; the TCRdb copy retains only in-frame clones and omits some. Clone size and the V and J calls come from that table; the DNA yielded D and trimming. Of tens of thousands of clones in the sample, roughly three quarters were seen once. This TCR was recovered from a man between 65 and 79 years old with active or convalescent COVID-19. The sequencing sample was made of peripheral blood.

The CDR3 nucleotides are TGTGCCAGCAGTCCCAGGGGGGCTACTAATGAAAAACTGTTTTTT. Residues: CASSPRGATNEKLFF. The rearrangement links TRBV28 to TRBJ1-4; 7 bases fit TRBD1. The germline gives CDR1 MDHEN, CDR2 SYDVKM. The CDR3 contains 15 residues. J gave up 2 bases and V 5 bases, and 5 bases lay outside the gene matches.